The present T cell receptor beta chain was sequenced within a study of blood T cell repertoires in COVID-19. Background on the study: Nucleic acid was either cDNA or gDNA, and it came from T cells, B-cell-depleted T cells, or PBMCs.

V was cut by 2 bases and J by 3 bases, with 10 bases left in between. Germline V lookup: CDR1 MDHEN, CDR2 SYDVKM. The CDR3 has 14 amino acids. Per the original data handling: Reference gene primer amplification yielded estimated nucleated cell counts. Libraries were prepared by immunoSEQ multiplex PCR; TCRdb keeps only in-frame clonotypes and omits some of them. V and J calls and clone size are as listed in that table; D and trimming were resolved from the DNA. The repertoire holds about 27,000 clones, with roughly 87% as singletons. This clone has a single count. This sequence originates from a man between 50 and 59 years old with active COVID-19. The chain uses TRBV28 and TRBJ1-2; D might be TRBD1 (5 bases). Sequencing was carried out using peripheral blood. The CDR3 nucleotides are TGTGCCAGCAGTTTACCCAGGGTGGACTATGGCTACACCTTC. Amino acids: CASSLPRVDYGYTF.